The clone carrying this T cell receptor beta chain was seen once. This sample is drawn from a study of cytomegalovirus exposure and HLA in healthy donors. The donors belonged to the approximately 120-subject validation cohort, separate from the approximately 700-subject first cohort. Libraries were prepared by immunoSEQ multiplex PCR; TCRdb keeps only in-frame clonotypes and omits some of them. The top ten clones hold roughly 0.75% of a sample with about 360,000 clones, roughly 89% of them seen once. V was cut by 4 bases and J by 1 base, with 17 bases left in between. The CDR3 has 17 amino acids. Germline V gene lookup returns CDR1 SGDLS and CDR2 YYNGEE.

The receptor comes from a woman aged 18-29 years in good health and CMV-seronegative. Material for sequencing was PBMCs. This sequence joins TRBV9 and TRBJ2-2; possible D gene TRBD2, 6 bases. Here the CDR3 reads CASSNPAVGGNTGELFF. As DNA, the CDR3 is TGTGCCAGCAGCAACCCAGCGGTGGGGGGGAACACCGGGGAGCTGTTTTTT.